These T cell receptor beta chains were read from a single sample in a study of T cells after yellow fever vaccination. TCRdb fed the 5' RACE reads into MiXCR, producing one record per CDR3 protein. The sample comprises just under 600,000 distinct CDR3 sequences, around an eighth of which are singletons, and about 14% rests with the top ten. Specimen: PBMCs, collected on the day of the yellow fever booster vaccination. The source of these receptors is a man aged 25 to 40 who received the YFV17D yellow fever vaccine. CDR3s include the opening cysteine and the closing phenylalanine or tryptophan. A D gene is named only where the DNA matches it firmly. The size of a clone is reported for some rows only, either as once, few or many, or as a class for expanded clones.

V,length,D,J,size,DNA,CDR3
TRBV6-5,14,.,TRBJ2-7,few,TGTGCCAGCAGTTACTCACTGTCCGGCTACGAGCAGTACTTC,CASSYSLSGYEQYF
TRBV9,15,.,TRBJ2-7,.,TGTGCCAGCAGCGTAGCTACGGACGGGGGAGCCGAGCAGTACTTC,CASSVATDGGAEQYF
TRBV6-2/TRBV6-3,11,.,TRBJ2-7,.,TGTGCCAGCAGTGGAGTGGACGAGCAGTACTTC,CASSGVDEQYF
TRBV5-1,14,TRBD1,TRBJ1-2,.,TGCGCCAGCAGTCCAGGGACAGGGGTCCCCGGCTACACCTTC,CASSPGTGVPGYTF
TRBV7-2,15,TRBD1,TRBJ1-6,many,TGTGCCAGCAGGGGACAGGGGACAATCGATTCACCCCTCCACTTT,CASRGQGTIDSPLHF
TRBV6-4,14,TRBD1,TRBJ2-7,few,TGTGCCAGCAGGCCGGGACAGGGACGATACGAGCAGTACTTC,CASRPGQGRYEQYF
TRBV20-1,14,TRBD1,TRBJ1-4,few,TGCAGTGCTGTCGGACAGGGGTCTACCGAAAAACTGTTTTTT,CSAVGQGSTEKLFF
TRBV27,15,.,TRBJ2-5,few,TGTGCCAGCAGACAACGGTGGGCAGGGGAAGAGACCCAGTACTTC,CASRQRWAGEETQYF
TRBV20-1,16,.,TRBJ2-3,.,TGCAGTGCTAGAGATTTTCTAGCTAGCACCCGAGATACGCAGTATTTT,CSARDFLASTRDTQYF
TRBV27,14,.,TRBJ2-7,many,TGTGCCAGCTCCCCCCCCGGGGTGACCTACGAGCAGTACTTC,CASSPPGVTYEQYF
TRBV18,14,.,TRBJ2-1,.,TGTGCCAGCTCACCTCTGGGGACTTACAATGAGCAGTTCTTC,CASSPLGTYNEQFF
TRBV27,13,TRBD1,TRBJ2-7,.,TGTGCCAGCAGAGACAGGGGTTCCTTAGAGCAGTACTTC,CASRDRGSLEQYF
TRBV30,15,TRBD2,TRBJ2-1,.,TGTGCCTGGAGAAGAGGCCTAGCGGGGATTAATGAGCAGTTCTTC,CAWRRGLAGINEQFF
TRBV2,16,.,TRBJ2-2,few,TGTGCCAGCAGTGGATCGGTGGGGTTCGGCACCGGGGAGCTGTTTTTT,CASSGSVGFGTGELFF
TRBV20-1,17,TRBD1,TRBJ2-3,few,TGCAGTGCTAGAGATCAGGGACAGCCGCACTATACAGATACGCAGTATTTT,CSARDQGQPHYTDTQYF
TRBV10-3,15,.,TRBJ2-2,many,TGTGCCATCAGGCCGGGACGGGGATGGACCGGGGAGCTGTTTTTT,CAIRPGRGWTGELFF
TRBV20-1,15,.,TRBJ2-2,few,TGCAGTGCTAGAAAGGGGGGCGTCAACACCGGGGAGCTGTTTTTT,CSARKGGVNTGELFF
TRBV20-1,18,TRBD2,TRBJ2-5,.,TGCAGTGCTAGAGATACTGGCGGGAGAATGCTTGCCGTAGAGACCCAGTACTTC,CSARDTGGRMLAVETQYF
TRBV6-5,12,.,TRBJ2-3,.,TGTGCCAGCCGGCCTAGCACAGATACGCAGTATTTT,CASRPSTDTQYF
TRBV29-1,13,.,TRBJ2-1,.,TGCAGCGTCTCCATTCCAGGGATCAATGAGCAGTTCTTC,CSVSIPGINEQFF
TRBV18,20,TRBD2,TRBJ2-1,few,TGTGCCAGCTCACCTACCGCCCGACTAGCGGGAAACTTCTCCTACAATGAGCAGTTCTTC,CASSPTARLAGNFSYNEQFF
TRBV10-2,16,TRBD2,TRBJ2-7,few,TGCGCCAGCAGTGAGTCGTGGACTAGCAGCCTTTACGAGCAGTACTTC,CASSESWTSSLYEQYF
TRBV6-2/TRBV6-3,12,.,TRBJ2-7,.,TGTGCCAGCAGTTACCCTCCGGCCGAGCAGTACTTC,CASSYPPAEQYF
TRBV7-3,16,.,TRBJ2-2,.,TGTGCCAGCAGCTTATCCGGCTTCACGAACACCGGGGAGCTGTTTTTT,CASSLSGFTNTGELFF
TRBV5-6,15,.,TRBJ2-3,few,TGTGCCAGCAGCTTGGTTAGCGGCGGCGGGGATACGCAGTATTTT,CASSLVSGGGDTQYF
TRBV12-3/TRBV12-4,17,TRBD2,TRBJ2-2,.,TGTGCCAGCACCGCGACTAGCGGGAAGGCGATCACCGGGGAGCTGTTTTTT,CASTATSGKAITGELFF
TRBV5-1,15,.,TRBJ2-7,few,TGCGCCAGCAGCTTGTTCACACCGCAGGGTTACGAGCAGTACTTC,CASSLFTPQGYEQYF
TRBV4-3,15,TRBD1,TRBJ2-7,.,TGCGCCAGCAGCCAAGAGGGGACAGGGATTGGCGAGCAGTACTTC,CASSQEGTGIGEQYF
TRBV10-3,14,TRBD2,TRBJ2-7,few,TGTGCCATCAGAGGGACTAGCGGGAAATACGAGCAGTACTTC,CAIRGTSGKYEQYF
TRBV5-1,14,.,TRBJ2-7,few,TGCGCCAGCAGCTGGGGGGACACCCGCCCGGAGCAGTACTTC,CASSWGDTRPEQYF
TRBV4-3,14,.,TRBJ2-7,.,TGCGCCAGCAGCCAAGGTATCCCGACCTACGAGCAGTACTTC,CASSQGIPTYEQYF
TRBV6-2/TRBV6-3,13,.,TRBJ2-1,.,TGTGCCAGCAGAGACCCTGGATTCGGTGAGCAGTTCTTC,CASRDPGFGEQFF
TRBV7-2,10,.,TRBJ2-7,few,TGTGCCATAGAAGACGGGGATCAGTACTTC,CAIEDGDQYF
TRBV18,13,.,TRBJ1-6,few,TGTGCCAGCTCACCAGGCGGCGATTCACCCCTCCACTTT,CASSPGGDSPLHF
TRBV9,15,TRBD2,TRBJ2-3,.,TGTGCCAGCAGCATTAGCGGGAGTCCCGCAGATACGCAGTATTTT,CASSISGSPADTQYF
TRBV12-3/TRBV12-4,12,.,TRBJ2-1,.,TGTGCCAGCAGTTTTAGGAGGGCCGAGCAGTTCTTC,CASSFRRAEQFF
TRBV9,13,.,TRBJ2-7,.,TGTGCCAGCAGCGTAGGGGTTGCGTCGGGGCAGTACTTC,CASSVGVASGQYF
TRBV12-3/TRBV12-4,13,TRBD2,TRBJ2-1,.,TGTGCCAGCCGACTAGCGGGTTGGAATGAGCAGTTCTTC,CASRLAGWNEQFF
TRBV10-3,14,TRBD1,TRBJ2-1,few,TGTGCCATAGGGCAGACAGGGGATAAAAGTGAGCAGTTCTTC,CAIGQTGDKSEQFF
TRBV20-1,15,TRBD2,TRBJ2-5,few,TGCAGTGCTAGAGATCGTAGACTAGCTGGGGAGACCCAGTACTTC,CSARDRRLAGETQYF
TRBV6-2/TRBV6-3,17,TRBD2,TRBJ2-5,many,TGTGCCAGCAGTTCTTTGACGGGGAGCGGGAGAGGCGAGACCCAGTACTTC,CASSSLTGSGRGETQYF
TRBV5-6,15,TRBD2,TRBJ2-3,few,TGTGCCAGCAGCTCTCTAGCGGTCAGCACAGATACGCAGTATTTT,CASSSLAVSTDTQYF
TRBV27,14,.,TRBJ2-7,few,TGTGCCAGCAGACGGGCCGGGAGAAGAGACGAGCAGTACTTC,CASRRAGRRDEQYF
TRBV15,13,.,TRBJ1-2,few,TGTGCCACCAGCACCCGGGCGAGGGGATTCGGCACCTTC,CATSTRARGFGTF
TRBV13,11,.,TRBJ2-1,.,TGTGCCAGCAGCCCCCGGGTCGAGCAGTTCTTC,CASSPRVEQFF
TRBV6-2/TRBV6-3,11,TRBD2,TRBJ2-1,few,TGTGCCAGCAGTACGGGACTAGTGCCGTTCTTC,CASSTGLVPFF